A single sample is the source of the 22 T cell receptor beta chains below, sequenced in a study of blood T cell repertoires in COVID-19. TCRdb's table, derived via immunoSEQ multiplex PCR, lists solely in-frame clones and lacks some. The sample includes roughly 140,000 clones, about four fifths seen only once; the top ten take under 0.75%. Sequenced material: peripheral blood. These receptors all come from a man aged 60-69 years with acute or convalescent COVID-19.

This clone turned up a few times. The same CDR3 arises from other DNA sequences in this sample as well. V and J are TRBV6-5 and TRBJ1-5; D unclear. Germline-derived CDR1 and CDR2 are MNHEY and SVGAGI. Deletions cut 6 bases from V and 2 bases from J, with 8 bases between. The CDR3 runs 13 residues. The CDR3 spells CASRGGGNQPQHF. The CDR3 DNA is TGTGCCAGCAGAGGCGGGGGCAATCAGCCCCAGCATTTT.

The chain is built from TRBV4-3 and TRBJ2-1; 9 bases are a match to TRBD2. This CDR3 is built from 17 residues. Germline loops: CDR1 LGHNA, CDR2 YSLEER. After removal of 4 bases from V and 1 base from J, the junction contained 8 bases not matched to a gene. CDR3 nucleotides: TGCGCCAGCAGCCGAACATATAGCGGGGGTTCCTACAATGAGCAGTTCTTC. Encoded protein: CASSRTYSGGSYNEQFF.

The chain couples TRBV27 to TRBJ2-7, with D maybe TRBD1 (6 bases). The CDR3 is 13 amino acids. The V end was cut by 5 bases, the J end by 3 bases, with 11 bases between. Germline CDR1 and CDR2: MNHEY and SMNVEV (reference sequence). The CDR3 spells CASSQTGRYEQYF. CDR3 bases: TGTGCCAGCAGTCAGACAGGCCGCTACGAGCAGTACTTC.

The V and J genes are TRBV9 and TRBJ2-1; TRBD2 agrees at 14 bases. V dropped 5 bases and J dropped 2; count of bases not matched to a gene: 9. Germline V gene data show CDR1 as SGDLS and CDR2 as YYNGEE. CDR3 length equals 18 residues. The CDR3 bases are TGTGCCAGCAGTCACGGGACTAGCGGGGGCCCAACCTACAATGAGCAGTTCTTC. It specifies CASSHGTSGGPTYNEQFF.

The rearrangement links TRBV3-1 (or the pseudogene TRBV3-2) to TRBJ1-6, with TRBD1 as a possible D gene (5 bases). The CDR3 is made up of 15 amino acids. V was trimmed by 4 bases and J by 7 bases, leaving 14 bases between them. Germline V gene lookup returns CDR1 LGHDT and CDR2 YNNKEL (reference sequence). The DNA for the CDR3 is TGTGCCAGCAGCCTTTCGACAGTGCTGAATTCACCCCTCCACTTT. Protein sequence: CASSLSTVLNSPLHF.

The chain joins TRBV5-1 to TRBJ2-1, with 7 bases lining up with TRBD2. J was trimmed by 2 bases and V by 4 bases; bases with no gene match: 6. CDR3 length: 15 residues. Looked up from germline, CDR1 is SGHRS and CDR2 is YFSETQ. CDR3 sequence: CASSATGTTYNEQFF. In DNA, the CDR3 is TGCGCCAGCAGCGCAACCGGGACTACCTACAATGAGCAGTTCTTC. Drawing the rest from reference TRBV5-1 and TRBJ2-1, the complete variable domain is KAGVTQTPRYLIKTRGQQVTLSCSPISGHRSVSWYQQTPGQGLQFLFEYFSETQRNKGNFPGRFSGRQFSNSRSEMNVSTLELGDSALYLCASSATGTTYNEQFFGPGTRLTVL.

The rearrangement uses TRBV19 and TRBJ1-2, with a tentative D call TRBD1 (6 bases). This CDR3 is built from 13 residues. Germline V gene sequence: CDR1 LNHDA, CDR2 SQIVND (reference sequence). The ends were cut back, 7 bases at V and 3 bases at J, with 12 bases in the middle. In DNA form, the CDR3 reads TGTGCCAGTACCCCACAGGGTCACTATGGCTACACCTTC. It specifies CASTPQGHYGYTF.

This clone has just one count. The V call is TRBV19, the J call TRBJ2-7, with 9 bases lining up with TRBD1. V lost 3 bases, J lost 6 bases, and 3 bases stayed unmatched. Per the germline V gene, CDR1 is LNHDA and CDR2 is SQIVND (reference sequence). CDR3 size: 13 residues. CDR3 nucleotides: TGTGCCAGTAGTATTGGACAGGGGCTCGAGCAGTACTTC. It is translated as CASSIGQGLEQYF.

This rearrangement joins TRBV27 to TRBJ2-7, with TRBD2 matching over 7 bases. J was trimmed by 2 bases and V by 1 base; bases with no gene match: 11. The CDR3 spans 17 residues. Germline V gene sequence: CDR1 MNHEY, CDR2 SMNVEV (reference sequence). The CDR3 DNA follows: TGTGCCAGCAGTTTATACCCCCCGGGGGGTGCGCCCTACGAGCAGTACTTC. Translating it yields CASSLYPPGGAPYEQYF.

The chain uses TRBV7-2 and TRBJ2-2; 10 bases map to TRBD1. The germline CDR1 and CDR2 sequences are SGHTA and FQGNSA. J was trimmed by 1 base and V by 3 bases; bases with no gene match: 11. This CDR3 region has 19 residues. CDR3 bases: TGTGCCAGCAGCTTGACCGCCTCCGGGACAGGGGAGAACACCGGGGAGCTGTTTTTT. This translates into CASSLTASGTGENTGELFF.

CDR3 region: CASKGPDRTDTQYF. DNA for the CDR3: TGTGCCAGCAAGGGGCCGGACAGGACAGATACGCAGTATTTT. The chain combines TRBV6-6 with TRBJ2-3, with 7 positions matching TRBD1. The germline V gene encodes CDR1 MNHNY and CDR2 SVGAGI (reference sequence). With V trimmed by 7 bases and J by 3 bases, 7 bases remained unmatched. The CDR3 totals 14 residues.

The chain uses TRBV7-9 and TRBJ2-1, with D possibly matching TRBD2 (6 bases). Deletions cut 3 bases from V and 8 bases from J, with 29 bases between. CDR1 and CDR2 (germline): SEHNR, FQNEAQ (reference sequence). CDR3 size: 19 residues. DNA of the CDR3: TGTGCCAGCAGCTTCACATTGTGGGGACTGGCGGGCCAAAACGATGAGCAGTTCTTC. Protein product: CASSFTLWGLAGQNDEQFF.

The CDR3 spells CASSQTQNTEAFF. The CDR3 DNA reads as TGTGCCAGCAGCCAGACACAGAACACTGAAGCTTTCTTT. The rearrangement links TRBV7-9 to TRBJ1-1; D is ambiguous. The V end was cut by 5 bases, the J end by 1 base, with 8 bases between. Germline lookup yields CDR1 SEHNR and CDR2 FQNEAQ (reference sequence). This CDR3 contains 13 residues.

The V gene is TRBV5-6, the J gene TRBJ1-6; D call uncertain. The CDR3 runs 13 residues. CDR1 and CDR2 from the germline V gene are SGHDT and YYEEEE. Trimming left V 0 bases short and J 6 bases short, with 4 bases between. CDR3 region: CASSLAINSPLHF. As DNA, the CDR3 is TGTGCCAGCAGCTTGGCCATTAATTCACCCCTCCACTTT.

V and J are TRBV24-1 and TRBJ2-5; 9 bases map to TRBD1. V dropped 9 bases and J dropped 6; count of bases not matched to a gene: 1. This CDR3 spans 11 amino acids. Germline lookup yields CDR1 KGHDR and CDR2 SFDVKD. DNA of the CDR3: TGTGCCACCGGACAGGGGAAGACCCAGTACTTC. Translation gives CATGQGKTQYF.

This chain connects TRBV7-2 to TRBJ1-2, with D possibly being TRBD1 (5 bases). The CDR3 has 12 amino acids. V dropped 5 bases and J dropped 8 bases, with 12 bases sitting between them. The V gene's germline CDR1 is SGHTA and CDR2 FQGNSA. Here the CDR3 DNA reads TGTGCCAGCAGCCCCGACAGAACCGGCTACACCTTC. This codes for CASSPDRTGYTF.

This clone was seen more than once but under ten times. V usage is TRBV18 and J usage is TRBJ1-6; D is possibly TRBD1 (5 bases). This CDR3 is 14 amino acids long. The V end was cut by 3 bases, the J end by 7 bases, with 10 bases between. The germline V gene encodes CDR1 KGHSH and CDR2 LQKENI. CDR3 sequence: CASSPAGGNSPLHF. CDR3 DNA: TGTGCCAGCTCACCGGCGGGGGGGAATTCACCCCTCCACTTT.

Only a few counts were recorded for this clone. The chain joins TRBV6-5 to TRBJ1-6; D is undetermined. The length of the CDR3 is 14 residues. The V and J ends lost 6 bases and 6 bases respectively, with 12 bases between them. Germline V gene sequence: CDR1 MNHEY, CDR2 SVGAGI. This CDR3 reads CASRAGGRNSPLHF. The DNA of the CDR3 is TGTGCCAGCAGGGCGGGAGGGCGTAATTCACCCCTCCACTTT.

CDR3: CASTRDWIYEQYF. In DNA, the CDR3 is TGTGCCAGCACCCGGGACTGGATCTACGAGCAGTACTTC. The genes are TRBV2 and TRBJ2-7, with D maybe TRBD2 (6 bases). The ends were cut back, 7 bases at V and 3 bases at J, with 13 bases in the middle. There are 13 residues in the CDR3. Germline assignment: CDR1 SNHLY and CDR2 FYNNEI.

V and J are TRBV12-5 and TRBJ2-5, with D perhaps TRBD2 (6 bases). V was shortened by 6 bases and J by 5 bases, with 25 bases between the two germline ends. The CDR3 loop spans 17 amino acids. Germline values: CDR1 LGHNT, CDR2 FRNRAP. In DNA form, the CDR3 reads TGTGCTAGTGGCCCCGGGAGTTTGGCGTCGTCGTCGGAGACCCAGTACTTC. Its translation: CASGPGSLASSSETQYF.

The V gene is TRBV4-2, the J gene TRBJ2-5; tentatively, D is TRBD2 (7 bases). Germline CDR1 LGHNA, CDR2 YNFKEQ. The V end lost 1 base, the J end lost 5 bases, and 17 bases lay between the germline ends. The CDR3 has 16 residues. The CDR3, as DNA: TGTGCCAGCAGCCAAGGGCGAGGGGGGGGCTTCGAGACCCAGTACTTC. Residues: CASSQGRGGGFETQYF.

CDR3 bases: TGTGCCAGCAGCTTTCGGACAGGGAGTACTAATGAAAAACTGTTTTTT. Translated, it gives CASSFRTGSTNEKLFF. The J gene is TRBJ1-4, the V gene TRBV7-9, with 8 bases aligning to TRBD1. Germline assignment: CDR1 SEHNR and CDR2 FQNEAQ (reference sequence). The CDR3 is 16 amino acids. V shed 3 bases and J 2 bases; nucleotides not matched to a gene: 5.